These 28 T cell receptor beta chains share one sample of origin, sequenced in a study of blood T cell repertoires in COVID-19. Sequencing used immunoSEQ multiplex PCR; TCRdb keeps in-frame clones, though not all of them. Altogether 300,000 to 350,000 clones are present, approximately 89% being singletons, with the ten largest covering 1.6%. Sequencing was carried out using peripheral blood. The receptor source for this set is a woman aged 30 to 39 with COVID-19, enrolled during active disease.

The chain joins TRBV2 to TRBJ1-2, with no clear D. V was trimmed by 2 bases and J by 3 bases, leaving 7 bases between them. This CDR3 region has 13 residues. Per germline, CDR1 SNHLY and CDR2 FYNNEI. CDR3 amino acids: CASSESQYYGYTF. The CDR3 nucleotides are TGTGCCAGCAGTGAAAGTCAGTACTATGGCTACACCTTC.

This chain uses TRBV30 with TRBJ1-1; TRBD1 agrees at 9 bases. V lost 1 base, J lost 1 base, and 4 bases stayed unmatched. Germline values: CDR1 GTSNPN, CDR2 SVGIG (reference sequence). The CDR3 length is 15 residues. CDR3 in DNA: TGTGCCTGGAGTGCCTGGACAGGGGAGAACACTGAAGCTTTCTTT. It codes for CAWSAWTGENTEAFF.

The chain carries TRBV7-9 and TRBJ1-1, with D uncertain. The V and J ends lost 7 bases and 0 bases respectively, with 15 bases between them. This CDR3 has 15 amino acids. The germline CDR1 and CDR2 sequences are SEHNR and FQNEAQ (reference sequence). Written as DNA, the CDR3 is TGTGCCAGCACCGCCTTAGGAGGCATGAACACTGAAGCTTTCTTT. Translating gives CASTALGGMNTEAFF.

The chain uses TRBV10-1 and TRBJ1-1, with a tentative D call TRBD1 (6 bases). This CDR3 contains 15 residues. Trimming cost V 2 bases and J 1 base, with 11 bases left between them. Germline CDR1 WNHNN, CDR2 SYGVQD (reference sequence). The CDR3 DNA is TGCGCCAGCAGTGAGAGCAAACAGGGGAACACTGAAGCTTTCTTT. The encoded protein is CASSESKQGNTEAFF.

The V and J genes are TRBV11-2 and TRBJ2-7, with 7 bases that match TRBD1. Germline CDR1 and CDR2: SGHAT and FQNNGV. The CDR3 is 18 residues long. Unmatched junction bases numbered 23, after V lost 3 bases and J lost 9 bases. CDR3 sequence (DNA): TGTGCCAGCAGCTTCAGATTACGACAGGGCCCCGGGGTTCTGGGGCAGTACTTC. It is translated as CASSFRLRQGPGVLGQYF.

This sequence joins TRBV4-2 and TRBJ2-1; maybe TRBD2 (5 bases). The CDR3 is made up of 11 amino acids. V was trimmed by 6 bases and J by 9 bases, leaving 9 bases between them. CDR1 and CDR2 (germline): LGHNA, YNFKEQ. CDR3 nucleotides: TGTGCCAGCAGGGGCCGGGGTGAGCAGTTCTTC. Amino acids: CASRGRGEQFF.

CDR3 DNA: TGTGCCAGCAGGCTGACTAGCGGGGGACCCTACGAGCAGTACTTC. It encodes CASRLTSGGPYEQYF. The rearrangement joins TRBV3-1 (or the pseudogene TRBV3-2) to TRBJ2-7; 12 positions agree with TRBD2. From germline, CDR1 is LGHDT and CDR2 YNNKEL (reference sequence). This CDR3 has 15 residues. Unmatched junction bases numbered 5, after V lost 6 bases and J lost 2 bases.

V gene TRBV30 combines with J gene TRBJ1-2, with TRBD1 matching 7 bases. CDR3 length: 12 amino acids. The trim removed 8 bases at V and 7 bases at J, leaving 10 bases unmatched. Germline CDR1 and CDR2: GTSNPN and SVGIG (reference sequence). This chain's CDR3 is CALILHRGGYTF. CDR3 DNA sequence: TGTGCCCTTATTTTACACAGGGGTGGCTACACCTTC.

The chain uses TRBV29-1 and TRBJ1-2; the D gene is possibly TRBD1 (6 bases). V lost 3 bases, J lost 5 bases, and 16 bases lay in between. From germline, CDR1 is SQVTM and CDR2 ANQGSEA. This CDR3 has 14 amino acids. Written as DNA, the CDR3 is TGCAGCGTTGATATTGGGGGGGGCACATATGGCTACACCTTC. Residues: CSVDIGGGTYGYTF.

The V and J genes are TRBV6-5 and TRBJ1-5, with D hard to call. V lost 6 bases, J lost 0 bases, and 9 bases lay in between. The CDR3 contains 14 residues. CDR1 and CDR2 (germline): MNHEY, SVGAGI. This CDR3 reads CASRKTYSNQPQHF. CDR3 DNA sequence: TGTGCCAGCAGGAAGACTTATAGCAATCAGCCCCAGCATTTT.

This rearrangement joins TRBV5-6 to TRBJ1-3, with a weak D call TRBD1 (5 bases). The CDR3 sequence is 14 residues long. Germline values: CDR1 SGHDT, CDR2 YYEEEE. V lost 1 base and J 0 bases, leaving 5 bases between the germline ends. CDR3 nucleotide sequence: TGTGCCAGCAGCTTGAGGGGCTCTGGAAACACCATATATTTT. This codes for CASSLRGSGNTIYF.

CDR3 DNA: TGTGCCAGCAGCCTAGCGGGCACAGATACGCAGTATTTT. Its translation is CASSLAGTDTQYF. V is TRBV6-6 and J is TRBJ2-3, with TRBD2 matching 7 bases. Trimming cost V 6 bases and J 1 base; bases outside gene matches: 1. Germline CDR1 MNHNY, CDR2 SVGAGI (reference sequence). The CDR3 has 13 amino acids.

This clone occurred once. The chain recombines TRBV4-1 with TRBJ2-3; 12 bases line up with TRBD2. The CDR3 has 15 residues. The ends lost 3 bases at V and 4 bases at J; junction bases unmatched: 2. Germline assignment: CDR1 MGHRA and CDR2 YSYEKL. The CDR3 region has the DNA TGCGCCAGCAGCCATACTAGCGGGGGGCCAGATACGCAGTATTTT. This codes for CASSHTSGGPDTQYF.

The CDR3 coding sequence is TGTGCCAGCAAGATACAGGGATACAATCAGCCCCAGCATTTT. This codes for CASKIQGYNQPQHF. This chain connects TRBV6-5 to TRBJ1-5; perhaps TRBD1 as D (6 bases). The V end lost 7 bases, the J end lost 3 bases, and 13 bases lay between the germline ends. This CDR3 is 14 amino acids long. CDR1 and CDR2 (germline): MNHEY, SVGAGI.

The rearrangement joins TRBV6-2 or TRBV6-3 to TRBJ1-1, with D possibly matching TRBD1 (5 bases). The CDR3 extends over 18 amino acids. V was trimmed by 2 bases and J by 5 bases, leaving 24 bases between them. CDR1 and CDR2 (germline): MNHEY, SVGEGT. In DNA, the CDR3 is TGTGCCAGCAGTTACAATCAGGGCCACCTGGGAGGTCGTACTGAAGCTTTCTTT. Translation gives CASSYNQGHLGGRTEAFF.

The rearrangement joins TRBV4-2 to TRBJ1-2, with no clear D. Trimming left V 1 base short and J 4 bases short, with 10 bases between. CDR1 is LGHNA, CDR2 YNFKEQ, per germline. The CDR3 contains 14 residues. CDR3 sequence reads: CASSQVGGFYGYTF. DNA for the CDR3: TGTGCCAGCAGCCAAGTAGGAGGCTTCTATGGCTACACCTTC.

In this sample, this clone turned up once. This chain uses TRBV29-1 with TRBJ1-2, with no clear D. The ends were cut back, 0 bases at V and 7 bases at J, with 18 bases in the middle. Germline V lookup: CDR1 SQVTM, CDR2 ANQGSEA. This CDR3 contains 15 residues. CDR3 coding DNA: TGCAGCGTTGAAGATCCCGGTCGGGCGGGTGGTGGCTACACCTTC. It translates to CSVEDPGRAGGGYTF.

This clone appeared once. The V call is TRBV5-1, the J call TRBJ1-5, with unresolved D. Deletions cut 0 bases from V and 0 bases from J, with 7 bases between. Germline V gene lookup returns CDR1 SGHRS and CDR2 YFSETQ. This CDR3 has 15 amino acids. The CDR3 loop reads CASSLDGYSNQPQHF. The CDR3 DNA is TGCGCCAGCAGCTTGGACGGGTATAGCAATCAGCCCCAGCATTTT.

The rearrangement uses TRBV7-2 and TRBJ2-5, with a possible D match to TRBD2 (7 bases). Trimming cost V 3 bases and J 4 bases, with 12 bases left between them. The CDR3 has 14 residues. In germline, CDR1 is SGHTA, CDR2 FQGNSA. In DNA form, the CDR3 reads TGTGCCAGCAGCTTTGCGGGGGCTGGAGAGACCCAGTACTTC. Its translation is CASSFAGAGETQYF.

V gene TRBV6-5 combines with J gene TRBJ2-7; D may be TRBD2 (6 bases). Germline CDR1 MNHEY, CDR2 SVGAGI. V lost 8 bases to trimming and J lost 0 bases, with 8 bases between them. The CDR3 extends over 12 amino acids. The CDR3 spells CASRGTSYEQYF. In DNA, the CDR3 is TGTGCCAGCCGGGGGACCTCCTACGAGCAGTACTTC.

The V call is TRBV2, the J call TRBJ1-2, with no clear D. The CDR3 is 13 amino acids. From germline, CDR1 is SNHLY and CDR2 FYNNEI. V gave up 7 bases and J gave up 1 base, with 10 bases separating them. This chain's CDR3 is CASILGRNYGYTF. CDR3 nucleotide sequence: TGTGCCAGCATCCTCGGTCGTAACTATGGCTACACCTTC. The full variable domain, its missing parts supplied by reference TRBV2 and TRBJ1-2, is EPEVTQTPSHQVTQMGQEVILRCVPISNHLYFYWYRQILGQKVEFLVSFYNNEISEKSEIFDDQFSVERPDGSNFTLKIRSTKLEDSAMYFCASILGRNYGYTFGSGTRLTVV.

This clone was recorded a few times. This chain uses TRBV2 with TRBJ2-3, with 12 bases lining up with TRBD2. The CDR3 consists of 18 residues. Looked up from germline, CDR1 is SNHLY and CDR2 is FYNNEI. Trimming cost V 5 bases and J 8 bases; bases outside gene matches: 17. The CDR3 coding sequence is TGTGCCAGCAGTCCCAAATCCTTAGGACTAGCGGGGTTAGGTACGCAGTATTTT. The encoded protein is CASSPKSLGLAGLGTQYF.

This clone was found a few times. The CDR3 nucleotides read TGTGCCAGTAGTATAGAGCTAGCGGACTCCTACGAGCAGTACTTC. It translates to CASSIELADSYEQYF. V usage is TRBV19 and J usage is TRBJ2-7, with TRBD2 matching over 7 bases. Germline CDR1 is LNHDA and CDR2 is SQIVND (reference sequence). The junction had 2 bases not matched to a gene; V was cut back by 0 bases and J by 0 bases. CDR3 length equals 15 residues.

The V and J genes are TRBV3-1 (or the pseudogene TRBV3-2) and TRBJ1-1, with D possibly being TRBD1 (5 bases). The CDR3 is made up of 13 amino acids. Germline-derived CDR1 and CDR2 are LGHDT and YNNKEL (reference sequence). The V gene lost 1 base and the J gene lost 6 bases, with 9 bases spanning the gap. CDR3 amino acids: CASSQGRDAEAFF. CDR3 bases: TGTGCCAGCAGCCAAGGCAGGGATGCTGAAGCTTTCTTT.

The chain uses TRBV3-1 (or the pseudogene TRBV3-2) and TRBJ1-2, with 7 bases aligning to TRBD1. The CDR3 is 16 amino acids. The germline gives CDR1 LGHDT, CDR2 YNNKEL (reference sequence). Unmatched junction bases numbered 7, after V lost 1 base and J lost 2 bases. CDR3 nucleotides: TGTGCCAGCAGCCAAGCCGCCGGGACAGCCAACTATGGCTACACCTTC. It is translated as CASSQAAGTANYGYTF.

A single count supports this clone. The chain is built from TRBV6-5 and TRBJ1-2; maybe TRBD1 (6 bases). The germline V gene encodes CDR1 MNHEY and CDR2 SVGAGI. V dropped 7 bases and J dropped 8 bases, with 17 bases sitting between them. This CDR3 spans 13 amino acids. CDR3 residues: CASKSTGLRGYTF. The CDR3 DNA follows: TGTGCCAGCAAATCGACAGGTCTCCGGGGCTACACCTTC.

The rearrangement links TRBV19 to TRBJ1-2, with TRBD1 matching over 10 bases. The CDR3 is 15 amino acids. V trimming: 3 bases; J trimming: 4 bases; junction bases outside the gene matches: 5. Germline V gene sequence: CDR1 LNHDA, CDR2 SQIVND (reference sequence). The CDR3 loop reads CASSIGGQGPYGYTF. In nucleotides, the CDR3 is TGTGCCAGTAGTATCGGGGGACAGGGGCCCTATGGCTACACCTTC.

CDR3 nucleotides: TGTGCCAGCAGCTCCGCGCAAGTTGCAGAGACCCAGTACTTC. This codes for CASSSAQVAETQYF. This rearrangement joins TRBV7-9 to TRBJ2-5; no definite D call. Germline CDR1 SEHNR, CDR2 FQNEAQ (reference sequence). This CDR3 has 14 residues. Trimming cost V 4 bases and J 4 bases, with 13 bases left between them.